This TCR beta chain is from a study of cytomegalovirus exposure and HLA in healthy donors. PCR employed 60 Vbeta and 13 Jbeta primers. Generated by immunoSEQ multiplex PCR, the TCRdb table keeps only in-frame clones and is missing some. The sample has around 97,000 clones; 75% to 85% are singletons. Concerning this clone itself: Its antigen is not identified.

After removal of 2 bases from V and 5 bases from J, the junction contained 3 bases not matched to a gene. Germline assignment: CDR1 MRHNA and CDR2 SNTAGT. This CDR3 spans 15 amino acids. The study, taken as a whole, reports: A later analysis found that most CMV-associated TCR beta chains appeared HLA-restricted.

The chain uses TRBV6-4 and TRBJ2-1, with 10 bases matching TRBD2. Sequencing input: PBMCs. This receptor was obtained from a woman under 30 in good health and CMV-seropositive. The CDR3 sequence: CASSDGAGGHNEQFF. CDR3 DNA: TGTGCCAGCAGTGACGGAGCGGGGGGGCACAATGAGCAGTTCTTC.